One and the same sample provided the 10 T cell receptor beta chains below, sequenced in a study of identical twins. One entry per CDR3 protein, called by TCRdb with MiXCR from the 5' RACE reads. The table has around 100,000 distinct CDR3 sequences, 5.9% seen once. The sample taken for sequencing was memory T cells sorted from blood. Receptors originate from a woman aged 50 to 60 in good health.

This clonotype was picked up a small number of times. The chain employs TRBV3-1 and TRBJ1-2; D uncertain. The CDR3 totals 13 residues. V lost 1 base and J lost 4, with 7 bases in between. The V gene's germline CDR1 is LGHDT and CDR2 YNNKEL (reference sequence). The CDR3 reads CASSQVHSYGYTF. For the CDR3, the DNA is TGTGCCAGCAGCCAAGTACATAGCTATGGCTACACCTTC.

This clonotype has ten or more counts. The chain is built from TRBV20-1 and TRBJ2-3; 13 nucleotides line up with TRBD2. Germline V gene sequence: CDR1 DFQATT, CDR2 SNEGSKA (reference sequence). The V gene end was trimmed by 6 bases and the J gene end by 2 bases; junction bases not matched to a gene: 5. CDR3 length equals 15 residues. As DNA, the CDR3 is TGCAGTGCGCGCGGGACTAGCGGGGACACAGATACGCAGTATTTT. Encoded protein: CSARGTSGDTDTQYF.

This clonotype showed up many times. CDR3 DNA sequence: TGCGCCAGCAGCCCGACTAGCGTCCCAGATACGCAGTATTTT. Its translation is CASSPTSVPDTQYF. This sequence joins TRBV5-1 and TRBJ2-3; 8 positions match TRBD2. This CDR3 is built from 14 residues. Germline-derived CDR1 and CDR2 are SGHRS and YFSETQ. With 4 bases clipped from V and 4 bases from J, the junction kept 5 bases outside the gene matches.

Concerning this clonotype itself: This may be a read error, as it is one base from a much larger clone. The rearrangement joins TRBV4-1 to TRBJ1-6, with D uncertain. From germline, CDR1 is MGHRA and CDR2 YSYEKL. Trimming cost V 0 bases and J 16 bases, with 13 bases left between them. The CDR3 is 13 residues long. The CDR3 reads CASSQEDSLLLHF. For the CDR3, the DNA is TGCGCCAGCAGCCAAGAGGACTCTCTTTTGCTCCACTTT.

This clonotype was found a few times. CDR3 sequence reads: CASSLESRNTIYF. DNA of the CDR3: TGCGCCAGCAGCTTGGAATCGAGGAACACCATATATTTT. V usage is TRBV5-1 and J usage is TRBJ1-3; D not resolved. Trimming removed 0 bases from V and 7 bases from J, with 8 bases in between. This CDR3 spans 13 amino acids. Germline lookup yields CDR1 SGHRS and CDR2 YFSETQ. Filled out from reference TRBV5-1 and TRBJ1-3, the complete variable domain reads KAGVTQTPRYLIKTRGQQVTLSCSPISGHRSVSWYQQTPGQGLQFLFEYFSETQRNKGNFPGRFSGRQFSNSRSEMNVSTLELGDSALYLCASSLESRNTIYFGEGSWLTVV.

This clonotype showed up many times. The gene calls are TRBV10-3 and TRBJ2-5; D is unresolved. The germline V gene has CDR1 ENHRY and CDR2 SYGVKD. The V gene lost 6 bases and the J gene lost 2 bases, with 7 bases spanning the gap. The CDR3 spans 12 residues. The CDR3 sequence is CAISTVQETQYF. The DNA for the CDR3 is TGTGCCATCAGCACAGTTCAAGAGACCCAGTACTTC.

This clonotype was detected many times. The CDR3 coding sequence is TGTGCCAGCAGTTACGGGGTGGAGACCCAGTACTTC. Translating gives CASSYGVETQYF. The rearrangement uses TRBV6-2 or TRBV6-3 and TRBJ2-5; D not resolved. V lost 2 bases, J lost 5 bases, and 6 bases lay in between. The CDR3 has 12 amino acids. Looked up from germline, CDR1 is MNHEY and CDR2 is SVGEGT.

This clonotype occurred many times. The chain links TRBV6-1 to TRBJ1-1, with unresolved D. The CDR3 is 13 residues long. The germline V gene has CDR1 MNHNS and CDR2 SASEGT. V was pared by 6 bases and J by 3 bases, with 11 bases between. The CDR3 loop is CASRKITDTEAFF. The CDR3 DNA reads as TGTGCCAGCAGAAAAATTACCGACACTGAAGCTTTCTTT.

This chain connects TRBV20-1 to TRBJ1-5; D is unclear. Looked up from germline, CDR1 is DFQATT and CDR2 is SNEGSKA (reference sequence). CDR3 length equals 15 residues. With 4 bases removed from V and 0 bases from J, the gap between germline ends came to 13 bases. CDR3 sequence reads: CSAIRQLDSNQPQHF. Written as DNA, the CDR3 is TGCAGTGCTATAAGGCAGTTGGATAGCAATCAGCCCCAGCATTTT.

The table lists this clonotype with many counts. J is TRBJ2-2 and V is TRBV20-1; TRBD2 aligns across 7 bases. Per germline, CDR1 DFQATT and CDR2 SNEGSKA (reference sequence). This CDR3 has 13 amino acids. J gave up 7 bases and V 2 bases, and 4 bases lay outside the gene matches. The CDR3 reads CSARLAESGELFF. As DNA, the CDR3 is TGCAGTGCTAGACTAGCGGAGAGCGGGGAGCTGTTTTTT.